This T cell receptor (beta chain) was sequenced for a study of T cells after yellow fever vaccination. Findings of the study overall: Booster samples showed a return of most primary-vaccination clones (roughly 96% CD4, 80% to 90% CD8). Among all clonotypes, a small share was observed in both CD4 and CD8 compartments.

They built TCR cDNA with 5'RACE template switching, a step that put in a universal primer site and UMIs. TCRdb re-called the 5' RACE reads with MiXCR, one entry per CDR3 protein. Here the sample spans roughly 500,000 distinct CDR3 sequences, 15% to 20% being singletons. This clonotype appeared a few times. Its antigen is unknown. CDR3 length: 13 residues. V trimming: 4 bases; J trimming: 7 bases; junction bases outside the gene matches: 6. Germline V gene lookup returns CDR1 DFQATT and CDR2 SNEGSKA (reference sequence). The source of this sequence is a man aged 25-45 years who received the YFV17D yellow fever vaccine. Sequencing was performed on PBMCs, taken 15 days after the yellow fever booster vaccination. The rearrangement links TRBV20-1 to TRBJ1-4; 7 nucleotides match TRBD1. The CDR3 DNA reads as TGCAGTGCTATTGGGTCAGGGGGTGAAAAACTGTTTTTT. Translation gives CSAIGSGGEKLFF.